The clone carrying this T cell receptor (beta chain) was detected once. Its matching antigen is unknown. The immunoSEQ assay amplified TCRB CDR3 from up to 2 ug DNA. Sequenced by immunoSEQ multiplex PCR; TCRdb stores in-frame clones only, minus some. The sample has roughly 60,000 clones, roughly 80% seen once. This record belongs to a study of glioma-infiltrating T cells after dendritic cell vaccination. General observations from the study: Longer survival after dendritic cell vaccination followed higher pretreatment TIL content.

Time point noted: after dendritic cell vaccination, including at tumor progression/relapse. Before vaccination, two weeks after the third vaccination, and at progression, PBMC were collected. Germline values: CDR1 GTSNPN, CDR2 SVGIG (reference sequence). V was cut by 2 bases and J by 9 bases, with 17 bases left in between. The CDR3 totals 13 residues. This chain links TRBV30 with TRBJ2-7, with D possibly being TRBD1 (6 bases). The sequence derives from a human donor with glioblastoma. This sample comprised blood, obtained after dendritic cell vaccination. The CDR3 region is CAWSSGSEDRQYF. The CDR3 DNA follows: TGTGCCTGGAGTTCCGGCTCCGAGGACAGGCAGTACTTC.